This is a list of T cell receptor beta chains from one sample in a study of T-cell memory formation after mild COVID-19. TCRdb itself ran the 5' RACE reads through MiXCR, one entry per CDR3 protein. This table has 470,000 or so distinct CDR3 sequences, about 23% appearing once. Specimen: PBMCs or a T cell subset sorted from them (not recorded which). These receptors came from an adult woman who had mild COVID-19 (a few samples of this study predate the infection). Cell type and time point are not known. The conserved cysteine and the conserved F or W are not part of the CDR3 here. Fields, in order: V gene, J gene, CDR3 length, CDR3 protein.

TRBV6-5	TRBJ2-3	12	ASSHGLAIDTQY
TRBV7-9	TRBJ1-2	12	ASRPPGQLYGYT
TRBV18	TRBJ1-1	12	ASSRDRDNTEAF
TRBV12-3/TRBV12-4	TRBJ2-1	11	ASSLQAGTGQF
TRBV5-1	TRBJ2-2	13	ASSLMAFDTGELF
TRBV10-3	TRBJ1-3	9	AIRAVDTIY
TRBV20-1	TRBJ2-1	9	SARLSGEQF
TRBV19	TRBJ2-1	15	ASSIELRAPTYNEQF
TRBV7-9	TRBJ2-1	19	ASSSSYSPGQGTTPYNEQF
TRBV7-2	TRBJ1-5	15	ASSLVGWDVYNQPQH
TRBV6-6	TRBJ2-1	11	ASSSSGSYEQF
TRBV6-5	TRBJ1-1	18	ASTFRAMGRGDGMNTEAF
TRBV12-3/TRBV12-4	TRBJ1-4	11	ASSLFTNEKLF
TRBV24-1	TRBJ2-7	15	ARRGINDLFEPYEQY
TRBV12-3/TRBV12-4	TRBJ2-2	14	ASSLTSGRLAGELF
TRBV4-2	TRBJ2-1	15	ASSPETLGTSHNEQF
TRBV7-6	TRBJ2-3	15	ASSLISGTSGTDTQY
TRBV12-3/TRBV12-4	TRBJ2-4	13	ASSSLGASLNIQY
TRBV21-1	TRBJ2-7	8	ASSKGGQY
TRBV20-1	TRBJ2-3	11	SVLERSTDTQY
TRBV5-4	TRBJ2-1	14	ASSFGGAGAYNEQF
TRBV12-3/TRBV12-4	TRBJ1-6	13	ATFVGASYNSPLH
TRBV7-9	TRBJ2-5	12	ASSFFGLEETQY
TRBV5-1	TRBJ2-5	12	ASSLALGLETQY
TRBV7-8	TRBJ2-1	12	ASSLKRRTSEQF
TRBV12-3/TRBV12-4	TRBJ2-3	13	ASSLTGRGTDTQY
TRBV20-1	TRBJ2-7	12	SATRTRGTYEQY
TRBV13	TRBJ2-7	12	ASSLSSGKNEQY
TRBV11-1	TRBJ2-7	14	ASSPGGAARVYEQY
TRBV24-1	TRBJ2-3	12	ATSDFGATDTQY
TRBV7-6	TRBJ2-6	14	ASSSSRGPGANVLT
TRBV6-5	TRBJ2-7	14	ASTTFRGTGFSEQY
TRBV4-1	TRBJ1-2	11	ASSGVANYGYT
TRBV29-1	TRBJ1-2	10	SVEDRGRGYT
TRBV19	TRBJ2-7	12	ASSITAATYEQY